Each of the 20 T cell receptor beta chains below was sequenced from the same sample in a study of blood T cells in healthy people across ages (dated by TCRdb to the mid-2010s). Library method: 5' RACE. The sample was run on an Illumina HiSeq 2500. A second about 7 to 11 cycle PCR used a sample-barcoded 5' primer and a J-beta primer mix. TCRdb took the public reads, trimmed them with fastp at Q25, ran MiXCR for clone calling and kept in-frame beta chains. A single entry per CDR3 protein holds the most common genes and DNA from its merged rows. This sample comprises about 1.6 million distinct CDR3 sequences, around 35% of them detected only once. The ten largest clonotypes hold around 11% of the sample. Sequenced input: blood. The receptors derive from a woman younger than 45 in good health.

This sequence joins TRBV6-6 and TRBJ2-7, with D perhaps TRBD2 (5 bases). From germline, CDR1 is MNHNY and CDR2 SVGAGI (reference sequence). V lost 10 bases, J lost 2 bases, and 18 bases lay in between. The CDR3 runs to 14 residues. CDR3 bases: TGTGCCAACAGATATACTAGGCAAACCTACGAGCAGTACTTC. This gives the protein CANRYTRQTYEQYF.

J is TRBJ2-3 and V is TRBV4-2, with D unresolved. V was cut by 0 bases and J by 4 bases, with 11 bases left in between. This CDR3 region has 15 residues. Germline CDR1 and CDR2: LGHNA and YNFKEQ. CDR3 DNA sequence: TGTGCCAGCAGCCAAGAACCCACTTTCGCAGATACGCAGTATTTT. It translates to CASSQEPTFADTQYF.

This clonotype occurred a few times. V gene TRBV5-1 combines with J gene TRBJ2-1; D not certain. Trimming left V 2 bases short and J 4 bases short, with 13 bases between. The CDR3 is 15 amino acids. The germline CDR1 and CDR2 sequences are SGHRS and YFSETQ. The CDR3 DNA follows: TGCGCCAGCAGCTTTCTACCTTACGGGTACAATGAGCAGTTCTTC. Protein product: CASSFLPYGYNEQFF.

To note about this clonotype: With a much larger clone just one base away, this may be a read error. The genes are TRBV10-3 and TRBJ2-6; D is possibly TRBD2 (8 bases). The CDR3 has 17 amino acids. Germline V gene lookup returns CDR1 ENHRY and CDR2 SYGVKD. This CDR3 reads CAISHSGGGTGANVPTF. As DNA, the CDR3 is TGTGCCATCAGCCACTCGGGAGGGGGCACTGGGGCCAACGTCCCGACTTTC.

Comments on this clonotype: A clone one base away is much larger, so this may be a read error. V gene TRBV10-3 combines with J gene TRBJ2-7, with TRBD2 matching 9 bases. The closer fit of TRBJ2-5 to the DNA end suggests the J call may be wrong. The CDR3 length is 13 residues. Germline CDR1 and CDR2: ENHRY and SYGVKD. CDR3 loop: CAVRLAERETQYF. For the CDR3, the DNA is TGTGCCGTCCGACTAGCGGAGCGAGAGACCCAGTACTTC.

This clonotype came up a few times. The chain has TRBV7-8 and TRBJ2-7, with 10 positions matching TRBD1. The CDR3 length is 15 residues. Germline V lookup: CDR1 SGHVS, CDR2 FQNEAQ. V trimming: 3 bases; J trimming: 6 bases; junction bases outside the gene matches: 8. The CDR3 sequence: CASSFPGQGQSEQYF. CDR3 DNA: TGTGCCAGCAGCTTCCCGGGACAGGGGCAATCCGAGCAGTACTTC.

A few counts support this clonotype. The chain uses TRBV27 and TRBJ2-2; perhaps TRBD1 as D (6 bases). This CDR3 has 14 amino acids. Germline V CDR1 and CDR2: MNHEY, SMNVEV (reference sequence). Trimming cost V 5 bases and J 3 bases, with 10 bases left between them. CDR3 DNA: TGTGCCAGCAGTATCCAGGGGTACACCGGGGAGCTGTTTTTT. This sequence encodes CASSIQGYTGELFF.

The chain joins TRBV10-3 to TRBJ2-3; D unresolved. From germline, CDR1 is ENHRY and CDR2 SYGVKD. CDR3 length: 13 amino acids. V was trimmed by 7 bases and J by 3 bases, leaving 11 bases between them. CDR3 sequence: CAITTTRTDTQYF. The CDR3 region has the DNA TGTGCCATCACCACGACGAGGACAGATACGCAGTATTTT.

V is TRBV5-1 and J is TRBJ2-3, with D maybe TRBD1 (6 bases). V lost 5 bases and J 2 bases, leaving 15 bases between the germline ends. In germline, CDR1 is SGHRS, CDR2 YFSETQ. CDR3 length: 15 amino acids. The CDR3 spells CASRGTTRLTDTQYF. The CDR3 DNA reads as TGCGCCAGCAGAGGGACAACTCGTCTCACAGATACGCAGTATTTT.

There are many counts of this clonotype. This chain links TRBV12-3 or TRBV12-4 with TRBJ1-5; no clear D gene. CDR3 length: 13 amino acids. V lost 6 bases and J lost 2, with 8 bases in between. CDR3 sequence reads: CASRSGGNQPQHF. The CDR3 nucleotides read TGTGCCAGCAGATCAGGCGGCAATCAGCCCCAGCATTTT.

The chain employs TRBV9 and TRBJ2-7; D is unclear. The germline V gene encodes CDR1 SGDLS and CDR2 YYNGEE. The germline V and J ends were trimmed by 0 bases and 1 base, with 11 bases remaining between them. The CDR3 spans 15 residues. The CDR3 is CASSVGGPASYEQYF. CDR3 sequence (DNA): TGTGCCAGCAGCGTAGGAGGTCCGGCTTCCTACGAGCAGTACTTC.

The chain has TRBV5-1 and TRBJ2-3; D might be TRBD1 (6 bases). V was trimmed by 0 bases and J by 3 bases, leaving 8 bases between them. Germline CDR1 and CDR2: SGHRS and YFSETQ. The CDR3 runs to 14 residues. CDR3 residues: CASSLAGQTDTQYF. CDR3 coding DNA: TGCGCCAGCAGCTTGGCAGGACAGACAGATACGCAGTATTTT.

This clonotype was seen only a few times. This chain links TRBV7-9 with TRBJ2-1; D tentatively reads TRBD1 or TRBD2 (6 bases each). This CDR3 is built from 19 residues. Germline V gene lookup returns CDR1 SEHNR and CDR2 FQNEAQ (reference sequence). V gave up 1 base and J gave up 7 bases, with 26 bases separating them. CDR3 nucleotide sequence: TGTGCCAGCAGCTTAGTCCCGGTAGGGGGGATAGGTAATCATAATGAGCAGTTCTTC. It is translated as CASSLVPVGGIGNHNEQFF.

The V gene is TRBV18, the J gene TRBJ2-3; 10 bases agree with TRBD1. Germline loops: CDR1 KGHSH, CDR2 LQKENI. The CDR3 contains 14 residues. The V and J ends lost 5 bases and 4 bases, in that order; junction bases with no gene match: 3. The CDR3 region has the DNA TGTGCCAGCTCAACCGGGACAGGGGCAGATACGCAGTATTTT. Protein product: CASSTGTGADTQYF.

The genes are TRBV7-8 and TRBJ2-7; D call uncertain. V shed 5 bases and J shed 3 bases, with 11 bases lying between them. Per germline, CDR1 SGHVS and CDR2 FQNEAQ. This CDR3 contains 13 residues. The CDR3 region has the DNA TGTGCCAGCAGCCGAACCCAAATCTACGAGCAGTACTTC. Translating gives CASSRTQIYEQYF.

V is TRBV20-1 and J is TRBJ2-5; D not resolved. Germline V gene data show CDR1 as DFQATT and CDR2 as SNEGSKA (reference sequence). The CDR3 has 13 residues. V lost 2 bases to trimming and J lost 11 bases, with 18 bases between them. The CDR3 protein is CSARIFQRHGQYF. In DNA form, the CDR3 reads TGCAGTGCTAGAATCTTTCAGCGCCACGGGCAGTACTTC.

CDR3 amino acids: CASSFRLATYEQYF. DNA of the CDR3: TGTGCCAGCAGTTTTCGCCTGGCGACCTACGAGCAGTACTTC. The genes are TRBV28 and TRBJ2-7; D unresolved. CDR1 and CDR2 from the germline V gene are MDHEN and SYDVKM. V was pared by 3 bases and J by 2 bases, with 11 bases between. The CDR3 is 14 amino acids.

In its sample, this clonotype was seen a few times. This chain joins TRBV28 and TRBJ1-5, with 8 bases lining up with TRBD1. Trimming took 4 bases from V and 1 from J; bases not matched to a gene: 3. The CDR3 sequence is 15 residues long. CDR1 and CDR2 (germline): MDHEN, SYDVKM. This CDR3 reads CASSSTGASNQPQHF. CDR3 DNA: TGTGCCAGCAGTTCGACAGGGGCCAGCAATCAGCCCCAGCATTTT.

This clonotype was observed a few times. This chain uses TRBV7-2 with TRBJ1-2; D is unresolved. V lost 1 base and J 8 bases, leaving 14 bases between the germline ends. Germline V gene lookup returns CDR1 SGHTA and CDR2 FQGNSA. CDR3 length: 14 amino acids. CDR3 in DNA: TGTGCCAGCAGCTTAGAGGGCAGGTGGTCCGGCTACACCTTC. Protein product: CASSLEGRWSGYTF.

This rearrangement joins TRBV6-6 to TRBJ2-1; 8 bases match TRBD2. TRBJ2-7 matches the DNA end more closely, so the J call is doubtful. The length of the CDR3 is 16 residues. Germline assignment: CDR1 MNHNY and CDR2 SVGAGI (reference sequence). This CDR3 is CASSYQRGGRNYEQYF. CDR3 bases: TGTGCCAGCAGTTACCAACGGGGCGGGAGGAACTACGAGCAGTACTTC.